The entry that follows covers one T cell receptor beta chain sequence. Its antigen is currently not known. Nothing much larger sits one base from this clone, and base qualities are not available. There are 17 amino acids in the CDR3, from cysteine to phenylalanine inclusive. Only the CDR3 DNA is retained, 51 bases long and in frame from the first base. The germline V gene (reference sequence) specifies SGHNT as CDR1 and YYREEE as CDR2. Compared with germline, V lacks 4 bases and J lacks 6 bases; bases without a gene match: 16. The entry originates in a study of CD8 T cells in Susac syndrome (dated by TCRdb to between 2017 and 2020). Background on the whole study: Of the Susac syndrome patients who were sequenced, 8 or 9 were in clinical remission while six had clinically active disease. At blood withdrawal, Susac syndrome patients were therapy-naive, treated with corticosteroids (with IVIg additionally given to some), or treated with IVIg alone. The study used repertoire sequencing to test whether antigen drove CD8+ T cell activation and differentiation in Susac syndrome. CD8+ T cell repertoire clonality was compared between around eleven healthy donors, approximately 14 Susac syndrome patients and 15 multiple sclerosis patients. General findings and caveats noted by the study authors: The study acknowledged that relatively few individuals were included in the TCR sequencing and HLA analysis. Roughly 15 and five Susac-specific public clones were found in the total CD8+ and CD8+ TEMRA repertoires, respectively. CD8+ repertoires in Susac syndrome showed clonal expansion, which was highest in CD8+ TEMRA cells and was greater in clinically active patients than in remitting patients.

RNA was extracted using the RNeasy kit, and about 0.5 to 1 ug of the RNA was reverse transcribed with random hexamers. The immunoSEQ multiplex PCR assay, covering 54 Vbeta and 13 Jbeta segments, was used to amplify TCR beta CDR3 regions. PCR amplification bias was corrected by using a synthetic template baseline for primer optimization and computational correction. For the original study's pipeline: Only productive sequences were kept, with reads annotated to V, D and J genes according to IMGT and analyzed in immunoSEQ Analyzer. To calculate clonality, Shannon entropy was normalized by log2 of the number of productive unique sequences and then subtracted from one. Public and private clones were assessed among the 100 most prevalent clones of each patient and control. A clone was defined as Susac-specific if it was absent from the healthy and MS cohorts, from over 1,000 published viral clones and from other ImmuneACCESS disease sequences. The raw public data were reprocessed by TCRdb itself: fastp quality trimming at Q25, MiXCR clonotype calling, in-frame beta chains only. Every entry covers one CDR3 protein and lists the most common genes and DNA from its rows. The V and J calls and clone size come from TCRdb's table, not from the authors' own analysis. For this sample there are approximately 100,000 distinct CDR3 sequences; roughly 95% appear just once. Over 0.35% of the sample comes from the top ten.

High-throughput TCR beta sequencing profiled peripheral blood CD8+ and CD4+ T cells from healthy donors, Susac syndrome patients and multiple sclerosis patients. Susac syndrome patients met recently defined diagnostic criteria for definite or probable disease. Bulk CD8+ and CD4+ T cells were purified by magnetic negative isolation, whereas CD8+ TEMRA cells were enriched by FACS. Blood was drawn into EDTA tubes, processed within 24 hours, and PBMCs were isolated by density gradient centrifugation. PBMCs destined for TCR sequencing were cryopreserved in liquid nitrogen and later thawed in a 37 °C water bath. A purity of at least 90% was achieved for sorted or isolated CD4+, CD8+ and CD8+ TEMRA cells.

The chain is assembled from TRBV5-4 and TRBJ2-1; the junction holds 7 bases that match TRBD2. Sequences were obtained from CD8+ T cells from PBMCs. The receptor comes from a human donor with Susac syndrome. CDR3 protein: CASSPDHTAGPFNEQFF. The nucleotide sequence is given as TGTGCCAGCAGCCCGGACCACACAGCGGGGCCTTTCAATGAGCAGTTCTTC.